This record concerns one T cell receptor beta chain sequence. This entry is derived from a study of blood T cell repertoires in COVID-19. About the study: The United States, Italy and Spain provided the acute and convalescent COVID-19 samples. T cells, B-cell-depleted T cells, or PBMCs supplied cDNA or gDNA.

Sequencing was performed with immunoSEQ multiplex PCR; in TCRdb, only in-frame clones are kept and a portion is missing. Of some 54,000 clones listed, 81% are singletons. CDR3 length: 17 residues. Per germline, CDR1 LNHDA and CDR2 SQIVND (reference sequence). V lost 4 bases and J lost 0; bases outside the gene matches: 7. Enrolment of Seattle patients took place during active infection, and they were followed longitudinally. The V gene is TRBV19, the J gene TRBJ1-1, with 11 bases fitting TRBD1. This TCR derives from an elderly woman with COVID-19, enrolled during active disease. Material for sequencing was peripheral blood. CDR3 nucleotide sequence: TGTGCCAGTAGTACCGGGACAGGGGGTGCCATGAACACTGAAGCTTTCTTT. Encoded protein: CASSTGTGGAMNTEAFF.